The entry below gives a single T cell receptor (beta chain) sequence along with its context. These data originate in a study of blood T cell repertoires in COVID-19. Study background: Donors in the United States, Italy and Spain gave samples during acute or convalescent COVID-19. Sample material is recorded as cDNA or gDNA derived from T cells, B-cell-depleted T cells, or PBMCs.

Trimming took 8 bases from V and 4 from J, leaving 17 bases between them. This CDR3 is 13 amino acids long. The germline V gene encodes CDR1 SQVTM and CDR2 ANQGSEA. Per the original data handling: From reference gene primer amplification, estimates of nucleated cell counts were derived. Clones were read by immunoSEQ multiplex PCR, and TCRdb kept only the in-frame ones, dropping some. V and J calls and clone size come straight from that table; D and trimming were deduced from the DNA. The sample consists of 70,000 or so clones, about 86% of them appearing once. This receptor was identified in a man in his fifties with acute or convalescent COVID-19. The chain is built from TRBV29-1 and TRBJ1-2; D perhaps matches TRBD1 (5 bases). Specimen: peripheral blood. CDR3 DNA: TGCAGCATTGGGAGGGGAGGCTCCTATGGCTACACCTTC. Translation: CSIGRGGSYGYTF.